The clone carrying this T cell receptor (beta chain) has a count of ten or more. Its matching antigen is unknown. This sample stems from a study of metastatic and nonmetastatic thyroid tumors. Study background: Comparative analysis of repertoires was undertaken across blood and tumor or nodule tissue obtained from malignant and benign thyroid patients. Findings and limits, study-wide: Compared with benign nodules, malignant thyroid tumors were reported to have significantly higher TCR beta diversity in both blood and tumor.

The germline CDR1 and CDR2 sequences are LGHDT and YNNKEL (reference sequence). This CDR3 has 16 residues. The V segment lost 3 bases and the J segment 9 bases; nucleotides outside the gene matches: 8. As handled by the study authors: The authors used CDR3 differences across clinicopathological groups to build a distant-metastasis classifier for papillary thyroid cancer. TCRdb reassembled clones from the PCR reads with MiXCR. In this record, the V and J calls reflect TCRdb's handling and not the investigators' own analysis. In the table there are about 30,000 clones, around 4% of which are singletons. Thyroid surgery had not been preceded by any treatment in any patient.

Material for sequencing was blood. This receptor was obtained from a female donor with papillary thyroid cancer or a benign thyroid nodule (not recorded which). Some clones in this sample may be carry-over from other donors' samples. The rearrangement joins TRBV3-1 to TRBJ2-1; 13 positions match TRBD2. The CDR3 sequence: CASSHPTSGRAGEQFF. The CDR3, as DNA: TGTGCCAGCAGCCACCCTACTAGCGGGAGGGCTGGTGAGCAGTTCTTC.